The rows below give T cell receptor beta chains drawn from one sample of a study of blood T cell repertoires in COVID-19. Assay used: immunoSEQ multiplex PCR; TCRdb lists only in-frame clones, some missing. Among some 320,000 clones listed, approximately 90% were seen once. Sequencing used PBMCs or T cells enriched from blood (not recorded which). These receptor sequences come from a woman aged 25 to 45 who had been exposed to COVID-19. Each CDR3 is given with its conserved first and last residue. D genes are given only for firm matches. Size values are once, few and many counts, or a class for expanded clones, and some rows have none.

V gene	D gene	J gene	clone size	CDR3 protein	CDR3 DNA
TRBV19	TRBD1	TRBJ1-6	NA	CASRDRLDSPLHF	TGTGCCAGTAGGGACAGGTTGGATTCACCCCTCCACTTT
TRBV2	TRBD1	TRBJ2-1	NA	CASVEGTGGLNNEQFF	TGTGCCAGCGTTGAAGGGACAGGGGGTTTGAACAATGAGCAGTTCTTC
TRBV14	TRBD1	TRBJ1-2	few	CASSQEDRVGGYTF	TGTGCCAGCAGCCAAGAAGACAGGGTAGGCGGCTACACCTTC
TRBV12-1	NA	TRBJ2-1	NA	CASSLPLAGRNEQFF	TGTGCCAGCAGCCTACCGTTAGCGGGGAGGAATGAGCAGTTCTTC
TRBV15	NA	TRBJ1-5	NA	CATSRAGSGQPQHF	TGTGCCACCAGCAGAGCAGGTTCAGGACAGCCCCAGCATTTT
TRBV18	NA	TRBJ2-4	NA	CASSLNSQNIQYF	TGTGCCAGCTCCCTTAATAGCCAAAACATTCAGTACTTC
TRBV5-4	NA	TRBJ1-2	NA	CASSLPGTLNGYTF	TGTGCCAGCAGCCTTCCCGGGACACTAAATGGCTACACCTTC
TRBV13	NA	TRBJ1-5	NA	CASSKAGRNQPQHF	TGTGCCAGCAGCAAGGCGGGAAGGAATCAGCCCCAGCATTTT
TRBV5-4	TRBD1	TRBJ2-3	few	CASSPGQTTDTQYF	TGTGCCAGCAGCCCGGGACAGACCACAGATACGCAGTATTTT
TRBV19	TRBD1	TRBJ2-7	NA	CASSSYRGPYEQYF	TGTGCCAGTAGTTCGTACAGGGGTCCCTACGAGCAGTACTTC
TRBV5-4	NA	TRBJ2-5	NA	CASSSTSMPQTQYF	TGTGCCAGCAGCAGTACTAGTATGCCTCAGACCCAGTACTTC
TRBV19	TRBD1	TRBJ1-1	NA	CASSIPGQVTEAFF	TGTGCCAGTAGTATACCGGGACAGGTCACTGAAGCTTTCTTT
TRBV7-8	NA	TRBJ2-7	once	CASSLHSETYEQYF	TGTGCCAGCAGCCTCCATAGTGAAACCTACGAGCAGTACTTC
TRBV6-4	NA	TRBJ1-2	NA	CASSDRSNYGYTF	TGTGCCAGCAGTGACAGGAGTAACTATGGCTACACCTTC
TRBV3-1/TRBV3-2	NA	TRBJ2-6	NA	CASSPGSPSGANVLTF	TGTGCCAGCAGCCCTGGGAGTCCCTCTGGGGCCAACGTCCTGACTTTC
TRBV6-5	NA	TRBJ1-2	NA	CASRERLLHGYTF	TGTGCCAGCAGGGAGCGGCTTCTTCATGGCTACACCTTC
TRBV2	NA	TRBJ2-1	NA	CASSTGSRSYNEQFF	TGTGCCAGCAGTACAGGGTCGAGATCCTACAATGAGCAGTTCTTC
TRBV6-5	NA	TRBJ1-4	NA	CASSSPQGSNEKLFF	TGTGCCAGCAGCTCGCCTCAGGGGTCTAATGAAAAACTGTTTTTT
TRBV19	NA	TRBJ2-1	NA	CASSIVPGSEQFF	TGTGCCAGTAGTATAGTCCCCGGTTCGGAGCAGTTCTTC
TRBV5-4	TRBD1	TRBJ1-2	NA	CASSLDVPRTGSGYTF	TGTGCCAGCAGCTTAGATGTTCCTAGGACAGGGAGCGGCTACACCTTC
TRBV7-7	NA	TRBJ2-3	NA	CASSLIFTGPTSTDTQYF	TGTGCCAGCAGCTTAATCTTTACAGGGCCGACTAGCACAGATACGCAGTATTTT
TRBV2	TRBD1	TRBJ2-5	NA	CASSEMGQGGTQYF	TGTGCCAGCAGTGAAATGGGACAGGGAGGGACCCAGTACTTC
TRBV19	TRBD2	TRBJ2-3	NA	CASSILPTSGGTDTQYF	TGTGCCAGTAGTATACTTCCGACTAGCGGGGGGACAGATACGCAGTATTTT
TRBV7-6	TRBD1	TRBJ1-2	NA	CASSPRFKVSDRVYGYTF	TGTGCCAGCAGCCCCAGATTTAAGGTCTCCGACAGGGTCTATGGCTACACCTTC
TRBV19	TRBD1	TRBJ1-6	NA	CASTGQGRSYNSPLHF	TGTGCCAGTACCGGACAGGGTAGATCCTATAATTCACCCCTCCACTTT
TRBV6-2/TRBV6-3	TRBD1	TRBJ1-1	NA	CASRPTGGTEAFF	TGTGCCAGCAGACCTACAGGGGGCACTGAAGCTTTCTTT
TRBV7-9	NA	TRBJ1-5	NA	CASSLFGDSGNQPQHF	TGTGCCAGCAGCTTATTCGGGGATAGTGGAAATCAGCCCCAGCATTTT
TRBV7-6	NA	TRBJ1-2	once	CASSSRKDRYYGYTF	TGTGCCAGCAGCTCACGGAAGGACAGATACTATGGCTACACCTTC
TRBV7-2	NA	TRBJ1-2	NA	CASSLATGAYYGYTF	TGTGCCAGCAGCTTAGCTACAGGCGCTTACTATGGCTACACCTTC
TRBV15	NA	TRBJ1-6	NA	CATSRDSSYNSPLHF	TGTGCCACCAGCAGAGACAGCTCCTATAATTCACCCCTCCACTTT
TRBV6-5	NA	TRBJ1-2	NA	CASSYSGASSYGYTF	TGTGCCAGCAGTTACTCGGGCGCAAGTTCCTATGGCTACACCTTC
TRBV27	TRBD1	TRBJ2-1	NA	CASRTGTSYNEQFF	TGTGCCAGCAGGACAGGGACCTCCTACAATGAGCAGTTCTTC
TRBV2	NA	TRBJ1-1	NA	CASKQGSNTEAFF	TGTGCCAGCAAGCAGGGGTCGAACACTGAAGCTTTCTTT
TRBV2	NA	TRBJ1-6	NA	CASSVAGGYNSPLHF	TGTGCCAGCAGTGTCGCGGGCGGTTATAATTCACCCCTCCACTTT
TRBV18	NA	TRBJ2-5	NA	CASSPGQNPQETQYF	TGTGCCAGCTCACCAGGGCAGAACCCCCAAGAGACCCAGTACTTC
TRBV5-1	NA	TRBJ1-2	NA	CASSLGAPYGYTF	TGCGCCAGCAGCTTGGGCGCACCCTATGGCTACACCTTC
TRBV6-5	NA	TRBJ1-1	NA	CASSYSRPRGEAFF	TGTGCCAGCAGTTACTCGAGGCCCAGGGGTGAAGCTTTCTTT
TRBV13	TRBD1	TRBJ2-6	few	CASSLSAGGFLSGANVLTF	TGTGCCAGCAGCTTAAGTGCAGGGGGATTTCTTTCTGGGGCCAACGTCCTGACTTTC
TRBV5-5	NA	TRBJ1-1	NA	CASSLDSGSRIHTEAFF	TGTGCCAGCAGCTTGGATTCAGGGTCCCGGATACACACTGAAGCTTTCTTT
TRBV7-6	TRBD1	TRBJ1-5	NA	CASSSTGQGNQPQHF	TGTGCCAGCAGCTCCACGGGACAGGGCAATCAGCCCCAGCATTTT
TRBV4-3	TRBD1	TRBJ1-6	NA	CASSQDGGRGRSPLHF	TGCGCCAGCAGCCAAGATGGGGGCAGGGGGAGGTCACCCCTCCACTTT
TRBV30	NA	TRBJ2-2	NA	CAWTGAGELFF	TGTGCCTGGACAGGCGCCGGGGAGCTGTTTTTT
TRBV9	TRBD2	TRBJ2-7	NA	CASSPRGGGYEQYF	TGTGCCAGCAGCCCCCGGGGGGGCGGCTACGAGCAGTACTTC
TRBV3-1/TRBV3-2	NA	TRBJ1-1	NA	CASSQSGLTEAFF	TGTGCCAGCAGCCAGTCAGGTCTCACTGAAGCTTTCTTT
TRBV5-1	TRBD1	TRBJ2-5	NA	CASSLAGTGEETQYF	TGCGCCAGCAGCTTGGCAGGGACAGGGGAAGAGACCCAGTACTTC
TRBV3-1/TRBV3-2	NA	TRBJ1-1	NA	CASSAGGPNTEAFF	TGTGCCAGCAGCGCAGGAGGGCCCAACACTGAAGCTTTCTTT
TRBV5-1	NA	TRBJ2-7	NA	CASSFRVTGPYEQYF	TGCGCCAGCAGCTTCAGGGTCACCGGACCCTACGAGCAGTACTTC
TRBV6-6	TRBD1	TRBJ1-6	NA	CASSREGATGVGSPLHF	TGTGCCAGCAGTCGAGAGGGGGCCACAGGGGTGGGGTCACCCCTCCACTTT